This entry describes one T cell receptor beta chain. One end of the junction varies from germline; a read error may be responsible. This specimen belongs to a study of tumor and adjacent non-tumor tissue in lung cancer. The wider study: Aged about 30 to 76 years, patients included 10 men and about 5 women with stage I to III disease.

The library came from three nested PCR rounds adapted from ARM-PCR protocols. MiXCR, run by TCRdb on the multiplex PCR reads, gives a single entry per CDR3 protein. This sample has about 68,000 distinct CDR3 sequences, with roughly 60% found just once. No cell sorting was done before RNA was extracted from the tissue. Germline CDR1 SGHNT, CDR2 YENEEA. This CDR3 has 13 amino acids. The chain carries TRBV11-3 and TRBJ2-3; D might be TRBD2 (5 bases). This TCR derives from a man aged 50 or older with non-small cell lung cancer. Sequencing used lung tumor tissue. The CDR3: CASSFQRADMQYF. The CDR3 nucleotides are TGTGCCAGTAGCTTTCAGAGGGCAGATATGCAGTATTTT.